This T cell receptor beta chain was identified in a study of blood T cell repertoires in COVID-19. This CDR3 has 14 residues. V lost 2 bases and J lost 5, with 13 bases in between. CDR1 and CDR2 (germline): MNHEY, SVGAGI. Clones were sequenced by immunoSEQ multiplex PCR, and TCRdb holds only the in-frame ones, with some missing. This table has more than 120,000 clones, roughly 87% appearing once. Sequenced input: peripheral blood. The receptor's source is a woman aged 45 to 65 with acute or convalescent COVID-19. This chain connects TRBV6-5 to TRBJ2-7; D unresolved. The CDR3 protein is CASSYRLDSHEQYF. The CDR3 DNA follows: TGTGCCAGCAGTTACCGTCTAGATTCTCACGAGCAGTACTTC.